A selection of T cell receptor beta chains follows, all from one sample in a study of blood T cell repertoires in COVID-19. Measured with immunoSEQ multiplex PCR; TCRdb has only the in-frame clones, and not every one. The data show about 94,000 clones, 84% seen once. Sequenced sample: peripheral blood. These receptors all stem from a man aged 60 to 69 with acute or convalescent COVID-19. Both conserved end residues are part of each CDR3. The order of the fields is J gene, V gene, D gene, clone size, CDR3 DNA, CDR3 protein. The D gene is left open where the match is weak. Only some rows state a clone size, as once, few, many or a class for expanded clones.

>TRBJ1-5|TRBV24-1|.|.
TGTGCCACCAGTGGTTGGGCGACCAATCAGCCCCAGCATTTT
CATSGWATNQPQHF
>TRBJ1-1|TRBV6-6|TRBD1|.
TGTGCCAGCAGTAACAGGGGTGGAAACACTGAAGCTTTCTTT
CASSNRGGNTEAFF
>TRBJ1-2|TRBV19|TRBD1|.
TGTGCCAGTAGTACCCTCCAGGGGGGTAGGCATGGCTACACCTTC
CASSTLQGGRHGYTF
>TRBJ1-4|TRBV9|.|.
TGTGCCAGCAGCGTACAGGGATCAACTAATGAAAAACTGTTTTTT
CASSVQGSTNEKLFF
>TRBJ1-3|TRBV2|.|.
TGTGCCAGCAGGCAGGGACTCTCTGGAAACACCATATATTTT
CASRQGLSGNTIYF
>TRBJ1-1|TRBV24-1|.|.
TGTGCCACCAGTGACTCTATAGGACAGGAAGCTTTCTTT
CATSDSIGQEAFF
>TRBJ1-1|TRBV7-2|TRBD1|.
TGTGCCAGCAGGGATGGACAGGGAGGAATCACTGAAGCTTTCTTT
CASRDGQGGITEAFF
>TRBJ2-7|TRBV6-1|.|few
TGTGCCAGCAGTGAAGGGCCTCGTGCCTACGAGCAGTACTTC
CASSEGPRAYEQYF
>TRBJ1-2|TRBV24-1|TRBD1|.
TGTGCCACCAGTGGACCGAGGACAGGGGTCTATGGCTACACCTTC
CATSGPRTGVYGYTF
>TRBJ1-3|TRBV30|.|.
TGTGCCTGGAACATACAAGACACTGGAAACACCATATATTTT
CAWNIQDTGNTIYF
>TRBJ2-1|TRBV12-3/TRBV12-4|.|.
TGTGCCAGCAGCTATACTAGCGAGCAGTTCTTC
CASSYTSEQFF
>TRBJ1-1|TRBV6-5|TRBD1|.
TGTGCCAGCAGTACAGGGGATTTTAACACTGAAGCTTTCTTT
CASSTGDFNTEAFF
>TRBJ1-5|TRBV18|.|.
TGTGCCAGCTCACCAGGGAGTGGCGGGAATAGCAATCAGCCCCAGCATTTT
CASSPGSGGNSNQPQHF
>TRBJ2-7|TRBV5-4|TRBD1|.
TGTGCCAGCAGCCCATGGACAGGTCAGGACGAGCAGTACTTC
CASSPWTGQDEQYF